This T cell receptor (beta chain) came from a study of type 1 regulatory T cells. Study results and caveats: Tr1 cells had a more restricted TCR repertoire than non-Tr1 cells.

The germline CDR1 and CDR2 sequences are DFQATT and SNEGSKA (reference sequence). V gave up 3 bases and J gave up 11 bases, with 13 bases separating them. This CDR3 has 11 residues. Regarding this clonotype: Antigen unknown.

TCRdb re-analysed the reads in MiXCR, keeping a single row per CDR3 protein. Of 35,000 to 50,000 distinct CDR3 sequences detected, roughly an eighth appear once; the ten largest clones hold 8%. This chain links TRBV20-1 with TRBJ1-2; D call uncertain. The sequenced sample consisted of cultured non-Tr1 T cells, either the whole culture or a sorted T cell fraction (not recorded which). The sequence was obtained from a human donor in good health. The CDR3 loop is CSARGSVGYTF. For the CDR3, the DNA is TGCAGTGCTAGGGGATCTGTGGGGTACACCTTC.